This paragraph covers one T cell receptor (beta chain) sequence. The sample contains more than one DNA sequence encoding this CDR3. The CDR3 loop spans 15 amino acids. V shed 5 bases, J shed 7 bases, and the junction held 13 bases outside the gene matches. Germline V CDR1 and CDR2: SNHLY, FYNNEI. The record originates from a study of PD-1 blockade in mismatch repair-deficient tumors. Produced via immunoSEQ multiplex PCR; TCRdb's table is partial and in-frame only. The repertoire holds 11,000 to 15,000 clones, with around 80% as singletons. The receptor's source is an adult with mismatch repair-deficient cancer. The sample consisted of PBMCs, taken less than 15 weeks after starting pembrolizumab. The chain carries TRBV2 and TRBJ2-7; 8 nucleotides line up with TRBD2. Written as DNA, the CDR3 is TGTGCCAGCAGTCCTACAGCGGGAGTGAATTATGAGCAGTACTTC. Translated: CASSPTAGVNYEQYF.